Listed here are 26 T cell receptor beta chains from one sample, sequenced in a study of T cell repertoires in cytomegalovirus infection. Antigen specificity for these receptors is unknown. TCRdb reprocessed the reads with MiXCR, giving one entry per CDR3 protein. The sample yields under 200,000 distinct CDR3 sequences, 20% to 25% seen once. The sample was CD8+ T cells from cultured PBMCs, taken from culture after CMV antigen stimulation. The receptors stem from a human donor in good health (CMV status not recorded). Some clones in this sample may be carry-over from other donors' samples.

CDR3 in amino acids: CASSISGVVHGYTF. The CDR3, as DNA: TGTGCCAGCAGCATAAGTGGAGTTGTTCATGGCTACACCTTC. The rearrangement links TRBV7-2 to TRBJ1-2; D is unresolved. Trimming stripped 5 bases from V and 6 bases from J, with 16 bases between. Germline CDR1 is SGHTA and CDR2 is FQGNSA. This CDR3 has 14 amino acids.

The rearrangement joins TRBV12-3 or TRBV12-4 to TRBJ2-3; D gene ambiguous. There are 15 residues in the CDR3. The germline V and J ends were trimmed by 6 bases and 3 bases, with 16 bases remaining between them. The CDR3 sequence: CASSPKLGRTDTQYF. CDR3 DNA sequence: TGTGCCAGCAGCCCGAAACTCGGGCGGACAGATACGCAGTATTTT.

This clonotype showed up just a few times. The chain uses TRBV12-5 and TRBJ2-1, with D possibly being TRBD2 (5 bases). CDR1 and CDR2 from the germline V gene are LGHNT and FRNRAP. The CDR3 consists of 15 residues. The V end lost 7 bases, the J end lost 9 bases, and 22 bases lay between the germline ends. This CDR3 reads CASAPEGLPNSEQFF. The CDR3 DNA follows: TGTGCTAGTGCCCCGGAAGGACTTCCTAATAGTGAGCAGTTCTTC.

This clonotype was detected a few times. The chain is built from TRBV6-2 or TRBV6-3 and TRBJ1-6, with D possibly being TRBD1 (6 bases). V shed 7 bases and J shed 9 bases, with 16 bases lying between them. CDR1 MNHEY and CDR2 SVGEGT come from the germline V gene. CDR3 length equals 14 residues. CDR3 nucleotide sequence: TGTGCCAGCAAGAGACAGGCTACCACTTCACCCCTCCACTTT. The encoded protein is CASKRQATTSPLHF.

This clonotype has a handful of counts. V and J are TRBV7-9 and TRBJ1-4; TRBD1 matches at 10 bases. The V and J ends lost 5 bases and 6 bases, in that order; junction bases with no gene match: 3. CDR3 size: 14 residues. Germline values: CDR1 SEHNR, CDR2 FQNEAQ (reference sequence). Here the CDR3 DNA reads TGTGCCAGCAGCATCGGGACAGGGGATGAAAAACTGTTTTTT. Its protein product is CASSIGTGDEKLFF.

This chain uses TRBV7-2 with TRBJ1-5, with 10 positions matching TRBD1. Germline CDR1 is SGHTA and CDR2 is FQGNSA. V was clipped by 4 bases and J by 5 bases; unmatched bases: 5. The CDR3 covers 15 residues. The CDR3 here is CASSSRQGAHQPQHF. CDR3 nucleotides: TGTGCCAGCAGCTCGCGACAGGGGGCTCATCAGCCCCAGCATTTT. Complete variable domain (other parts from reference TRBV7-2 and TRBJ1-5): GAGVSQSPSNKVTEKGKDVELRCDPISGHTALYWYRQSLGQGLEFLIYFQGNSAPDKSGLPSDRFSAERTGGSVSTLTIQRTQQEDSAVYLCASSSRQGAHQPQHFGDGTRLSIL.

The chain recombines TRBV4-3 with TRBJ1-1, with D possibly matching TRBD1 (6 bases). The germline V gene encodes CDR1 LGHNA and CDR2 YSLEER. The CDR3 covers 15 residues. V was clipped by 4 bases and J by 0 bases, with 12 bases between them. The DNA of the CDR3 is TGCGCCAGCAGCCGGTTGACAGGAATGAACACTGAAGCTTTCTTT. As protein: CASSRLTGMNTEAFF.

This chain links TRBV7-9 with TRBJ1-4; possible D gene TRBD1, 5 bases. The V and J ends lost 4 bases and 7 bases respectively, with 13 bases between them. This CDR3 has 14 amino acids. Germline assignment: CDR1 SEHNR and CDR2 FQNEAQ (reference sequence). The CDR3 DNA reads TGTGCCAGCAGCTGGAACCGGGGGACTGAAAAACTGTTTTTT. Translation gives CASSWNRGTEKLFF.

This chain connects TRBV4-1 to TRBJ1-5; the D gene is possibly TRBD1 (5 bases). The V end was cut by 0 bases, the J end by 7 bases, with 13 bases between. CDR3 length: 15 amino acids. Germline V gene sequence: CDR1 MGHRA, CDR2 YSYEKL. CDR3 nucleotides: TGCGCCAGCAGCCAAGATCAGGGTGGGAGACAGCCCCAGCATTTT. This translates into CASSQDQGGRQPQHF.

This clonotype showed up just a few times. J is TRBJ1-4 and V is TRBV6-8; weak D call: TRBD1 (5 bases). Germline V gives CDR1 MNHGY, CDR2 SAAAGT. This CDR3 spans 15 amino acids. V was clipped by 2 bases and J by 6 bases, with 13 bases between them. The CDR3 nucleotides are TGTGCCAGCAGTTACCGACGGGGACTTGATGAAAAACTGTTTTTT. It specifies CASSYRRGLDEKLFF.

The CDR3 loop is CASSQPQGVYTEAFF. The CDR3, as DNA: TGCGCCAGCAGCCAACCACAGGGCGTTTACACTGAAGCTTTCTTT. The chain carries TRBV4-1 and TRBJ1-1; maybe TRBD1 (6 bases). V was cut by 2 bases and J by 3 bases, with 13 bases left in between. The CDR3 is 15 amino acids. The germline gives CDR1 MGHRA, CDR2 YSYEKL.

This clonotype came up many times. The chain has TRBV19 and TRBJ1-1, with a tentative D call TRBD1 (6 bases). V was cut by 7 bases and J by 3 bases, with 18 bases left in between. Germline V CDR1 and CDR2: LNHDA, SQIVND (reference sequence). The CDR3 covers 15 residues. CDR3 amino acids: CASMEEGDVDTEAFF. In DNA, the CDR3 is TGTGCCAGTATGGAGGAGGGGGATGTGGACACTGAAGCTTTCTTT.

A single count supports this clonotype. This chain connects TRBV12-3 or TRBV12-4 to TRBJ2-7, with TRBD2 matching over 7 bases. Unmatched junction bases numbered 9, after V lost 6 bases and J lost 4 bases. This CDR3 region has 14 residues. The CDR3 reads CASSLRDYSYEQYF. CDR3 nucleotide sequence: TGTGCCAGCAGCCTCCGGGACTACTCTTACGAGCAGTACTTC.

This clonotype was recorded once. The chain is built from TRBV7-2 and TRBJ2-3; 10 nucleotides align to TRBD1. The CDR3 runs to 18 residues. The V gene end was trimmed by 4 bases and the J gene end by 0 bases; junction bases not matched to a gene: 10. CDR1 is SGHTA, CDR2 FQGNSA, per germline. CDR3 sequence (DNA): TGTGCCAGCAGCTCAACGACAGGGGGCGATAGTAGCACAGATACGCAGTATTTT. Amino acids: CASSSTTGGDSSTDTQYF.

The chain has TRBV6-6 and TRBJ1-1; 7 bases agree with TRBD1. V gave up 2 bases and J gave up 1 base; unmatched junction bases: 7. The V gene's germline CDR1 is MNHNY and CDR2 SVGAGI (reference sequence). CDR3 size: 16 residues. The CDR3 nucleotides read TGTGCCAGCAGTTACATTAACGGACAGGCGAACACTGAAGCTTTCTTT. Translation: CASSYINGQANTEAFF.

The V gene is TRBV7-3, the J gene TRBJ2-1, with 11 nucleotides matching TRBD2. Germline loops: CDR1 SGHTA, CDR2 FQGTGA. V trimming: 1 base; J trimming: 4 bases; junction bases outside the gene matches: 9. This CDR3 is 18 amino acids long. CDR3 sequence reads: CASSLSPTSGATYNEQFF. Here the CDR3 DNA reads TGTGCCAGCAGCTTAAGCCCGACTAGCGGGGCGACTTACAATGAGCAGTTCTTC.

The rearrangement links TRBV6-5 to TRBJ2-7, with 10 bases that match TRBD1. The J segment lost 6 bases and the V segment lost 6 bases, leaving 8 bases of the junction unmatched. CDR3 length: 14 amino acids. Germline V gives CDR1 MNHEY, CDR2 SVGAGI. The CDR3, as DNA: TGTGCCAGCAGCACCGGGACAGGGGATCGCGAGCAGTACTTC. Translated, it gives CASSTGTGDREQYF.

The chain has TRBV5-5 and TRBJ1-5, with D perhaps TRBD1 (5 bases). Germline CDR1 and CDR2: SGHKS and YYEKEE (reference sequence). This CDR3 has 18 amino acids. V was pared by 3 bases and J by 0 bases, with 19 bases between. Written as DNA, the CDR3 is TGTGCCAGCAGCTCCGACAGACCCGATCAGAATAGCAATCAGCCCCAGCATTTT. Its translation: CASSSDRPDQNSNQPQHF. Full variable domain (remainder filled in from reference TRBV5-5 and TRBJ1-5): DAGVTQSPTHLIKTRGQQVTLRCSPISGHKSVSWYQQVLGQGPQFIFQYYEKEERGRGNFPDRFSARQFPNYSSELNVNALLLGDSALYLCASSSDRPDQNSNQPQHFGDGTRLSIL.

This clonotype was seen only a few times. V usage is TRBV7-3 and J usage is TRBJ2-1; unclear D gene. V was shortened by 6 bases and J by 5 bases, with 11 bases between the two germline ends. The CDR3 is 13 amino acids. The germline CDR1 and CDR2 sequences are SGHTA and FQGTGA. Here the CDR3 reads CASSAILDNEQFF. The CDR3 nucleotides are TGTGCCAGCAGTGCTATATTGGACAATGAGCAGTTCTTC.

At least ten counts were recorded for this clonotype. CDR3 residues: CASSLERQGAMGEKLFF. As DNA, the CDR3 is TGTGCCAGCAGCTTAGAACGACAGGGGGCAATGGGTGAAAAACTGTTTTTT. The chain recombines TRBV7-6 with TRBJ1-4; TRBD1 agrees at 10 bases. From germline, CDR1 is SGHVS and CDR2 FNYEAQ. Unmatched junction bases numbered 9, after V lost 1 base and J lost 7 bases. This CDR3 spans 17 amino acids.

The chain uses TRBV7-9 and TRBJ2-3; D may be TRBD2 (6 bases). With 4 bases removed from V and 2 bases from J, the gap between germline ends came to 13 bases. Germline V gene lookup returns CDR1 SEHNR and CDR2 FQNEAQ (reference sequence). The length of the CDR3 is 15 residues. CDR3 coding DNA: TGTGCCAGCAGCTCCCCGCGGGACGACACAGATACGCAGTATTTT. This encodes CASSSPRDDTDTQYF.

V gene TRBV11-1 combines with J gene TRBJ2-1; possibly TRBD2 for D (7 bases). The CDR3 extends over 14 amino acids. Per the germline V gene, CDR1 is SGHAT and CDR2 is FQDESV (reference sequence). V was clipped by 8 bases and J by 8 bases, with 19 bases between them. CDR3 in amino acids: CASLPDKGGDEQFF. CDR3 in DNA: TGTGCCAGCCTACCCGACAAAGGGGGGGATGAGCAGTTCTTC.

The J gene is TRBJ1-2, the V gene TRBV12-3 or TRBV12-4; 8 nucleotides line up with TRBD1. The ends lost 0 bases at V and 6 bases at J; junction bases unmatched: 0. The CDR3 length is 13 residues. Written as DNA, the CDR3 is TGTGCCAGCAGTTTAGCGACAGGGGATGGCTACACCTTC. Its translation: CASSLATGDGYTF.

This clonotype has more than one count but fewer than ten. The rearrangement joins TRBV7-8 to TRBJ1-5, with 10 bases identical to TRBD1. Germline lookup yields CDR1 SGHVS and CDR2 FQNEAQ. The CDR3 is made up of 15 amino acids. Trimming at V came to 4 bases and at J to 6 bases, leaving 6 bases not matched to a gene. The CDR3 sequence is CASSSSGQGTQPQHF. CDR3 DNA: TGTGCCAGCAGCTCTTCGGGACAGGGGACTCAGCCCCAGCATTTT.

The chain has TRBV6-8 and TRBJ1-2; D is undetermined. CDR3 length: 14 residues. V dropped 10 bases and J dropped 8 bases, with 23 bases sitting between them. Per the germline V gene, CDR1 is MNHGY and CDR2 is SAAAGT. In DNA form, the CDR3 reads TGTGCCACCGGTACGACGGTCAGCGTCGGAGGCTACACCTTC. It encodes CATGTTVSVGGYTF.

The genes are TRBV7-6 and TRBJ2-3; 7 bases align to TRBD1. There are 14 residues in the CDR3. The germline V gene encodes CDR1 SGHVS and CDR2 FNYEAQ. The V gene end was trimmed by 2 bases and the J gene end by 5 bases; junction bases not matched to a gene: 4. CDR3 residues: CASSLRGGLDTQYF. CDR3 DNA: TGTGCCAGCAGCTTACGAGGGGGCCTAGATACGCAGTATTTT.